This T cell receptor (beta chain) stems from a study of blood T cell repertoires in COVID-19. Study as a whole: The samples span acute and convalescent COVID-19 from the United States, Italy and Spain. The cDNA or gDNA used as material had been derived from T cells, B-cell-depleted T cells, or PBMCs.

In the authors' workflow: Reference gene primer amplification in the assay estimated nucleated cell counts. The method was immunoSEQ multiplex PCR; TCRdb's version includes in-frame clones alone and lacks a portion of them. That table furnishes V, J and clone size, whereas the DNA furnished D and trimming. Of about 50,000 clones listed, under 85% are singletons. The CDR3 consists of 14 residues. Trimming took 1 base from V and 0 from J, leaving 6 bases between them. CDR1 and CDR2 (germline): SGHTA, FQGNSA. The chain joins TRBV7-2 to TRBJ1-1, with D maybe TRBD1 (5 bases). Sequencing was performed on peripheral blood. The clonotype comes from a man in his forties with acute or convalescent COVID-19. The CDR3 protein is CASSLGQMNTEAFF. Here the CDR3 DNA reads TGTGCCAGCAGCTTAGGACAGATGAACACTGAAGCTTTCTTT. Combining the CDR3 with reference TRBV7-2 and TRBJ1-1 gives the whole variable domain GAGVSQSPSNKVTEKGKDVELRCDPISGHTALYWYRQSLGQGLEFLIYFQGNSAPDKSGLPSDRFSAERTGGSVSTLTIQRTQQEDSAVYLCASSLGQMNTEAFFGQGTRLTVV.